This T cell receptor beta chain was captured in a study of patients and donors after allogeneic stem cell transplantation. TCRdb re-called the RT-PCR reads through MiXCR, storing one row per CDR3 protein. Altogether about 960,000 distinct CDR3 sequences are present, around 17% being singletons, with the ten largest covering roughly 6%. This CDR3 has 15 residues. CDR1 SGHRS and CDR2 YFSETQ come from the germline V gene. V was pared by 4 bases and J by 2 bases, with 13 bases between. Sequenced input: blood, either unsorted or a sorted T cell fraction (not recorded which). V is TRBV5-1 and J is TRBJ1-3; D is unresolved. The sequence derives from a human donor who was either an allogeneic HSCT recipient or a stem cell or donor lymphocyte infusion donor (not recorded which). It is not recorded whose cells these are; they may come from a transplant donor. In DNA, the CDR3 is TGCGCCAGCAGCCCGTGGCCAGAGGCTGGAAACACCATATATTTT. Translating it yields CASSPWPEAGNTIYF.